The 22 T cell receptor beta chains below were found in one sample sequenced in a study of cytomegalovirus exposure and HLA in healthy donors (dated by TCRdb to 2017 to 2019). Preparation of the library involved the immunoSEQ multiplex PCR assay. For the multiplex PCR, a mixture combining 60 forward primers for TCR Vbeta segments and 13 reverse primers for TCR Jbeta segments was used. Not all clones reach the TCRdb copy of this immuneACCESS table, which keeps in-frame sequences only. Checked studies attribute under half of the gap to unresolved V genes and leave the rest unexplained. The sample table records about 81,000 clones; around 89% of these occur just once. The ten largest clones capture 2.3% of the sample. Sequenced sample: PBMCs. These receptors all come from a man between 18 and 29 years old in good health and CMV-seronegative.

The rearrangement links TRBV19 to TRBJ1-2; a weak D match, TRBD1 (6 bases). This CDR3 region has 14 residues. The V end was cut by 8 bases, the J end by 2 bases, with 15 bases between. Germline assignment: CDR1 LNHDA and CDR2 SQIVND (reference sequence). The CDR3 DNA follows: TGTGCCAGTCGAGCGGGACATCCCAACTATGGCTACACCTTC. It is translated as CASRAGHPNYGYTF.

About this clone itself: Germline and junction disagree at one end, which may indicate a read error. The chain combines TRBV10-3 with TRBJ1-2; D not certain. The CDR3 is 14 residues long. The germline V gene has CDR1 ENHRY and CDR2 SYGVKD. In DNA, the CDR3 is TGTGCCATCGGTGATCTGGCCACAAACTATGGCTACACCTTC. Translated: CAIGDLATNYGYTF.

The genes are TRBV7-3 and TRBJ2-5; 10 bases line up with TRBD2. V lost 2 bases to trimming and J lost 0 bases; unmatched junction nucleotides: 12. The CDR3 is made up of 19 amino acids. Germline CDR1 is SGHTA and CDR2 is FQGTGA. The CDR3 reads CASSLGGWGTSVDQETQYF. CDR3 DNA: TGTGCCAGCAGCTTAGGTGGTTGGGGGACTAGCGTAGACCAAGAGACCCAGTACTTC.

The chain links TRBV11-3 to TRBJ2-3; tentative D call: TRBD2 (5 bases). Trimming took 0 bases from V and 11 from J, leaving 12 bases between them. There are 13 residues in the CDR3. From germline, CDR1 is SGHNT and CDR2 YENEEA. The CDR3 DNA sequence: TGTGCCAGCAGCTTAGATCTAAGTGGGAGGCAGTATTTT. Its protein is CASSLDLSGRQYF.

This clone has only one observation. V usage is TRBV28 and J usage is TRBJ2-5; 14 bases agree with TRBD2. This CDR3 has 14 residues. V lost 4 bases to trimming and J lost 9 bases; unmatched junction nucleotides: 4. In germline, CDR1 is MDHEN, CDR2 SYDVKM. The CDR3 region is CASSWTSGRSAQYF. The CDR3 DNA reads TGTGCCAGCAGTTGGACTAGCGGGAGGAGTGCCCAGTACTTC.

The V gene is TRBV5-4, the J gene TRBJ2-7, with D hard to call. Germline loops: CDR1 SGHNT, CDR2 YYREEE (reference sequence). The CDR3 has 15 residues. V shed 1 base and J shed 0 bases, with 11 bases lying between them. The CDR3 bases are TGTGCCAGCAGCTTGTCATCCGGTTTCTCCTACGAGCAGTACTTC. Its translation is CASSLSSGFSYEQYF. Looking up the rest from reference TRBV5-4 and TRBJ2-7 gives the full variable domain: ETGVTQSPTHLIKTRGQQVTLRCSSQSGHNTVSWYQQALGQGPQFIFQYYREEENGRGNFPPRFSGLQFPNYSSELNVNALELDDSALYLCASSLSSGFSYEQYFGPGTRLTVT.

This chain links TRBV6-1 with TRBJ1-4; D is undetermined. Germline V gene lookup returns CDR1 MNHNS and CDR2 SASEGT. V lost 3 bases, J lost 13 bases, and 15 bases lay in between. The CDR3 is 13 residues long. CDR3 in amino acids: CASSDAGGMRLFF. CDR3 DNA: TGTGCCAGCAGTGACGCGGGTGGGATGAGACTGTTTTTT.

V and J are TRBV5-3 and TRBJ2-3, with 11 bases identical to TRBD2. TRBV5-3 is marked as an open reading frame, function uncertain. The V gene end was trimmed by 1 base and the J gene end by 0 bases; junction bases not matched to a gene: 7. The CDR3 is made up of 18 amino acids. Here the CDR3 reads CARSLSGTSGISTDTQYF. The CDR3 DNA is TGTGCCAGAAGCTTGTCCGGGACTAGCGGTATTAGCACAGATACGCAGTATTTT.

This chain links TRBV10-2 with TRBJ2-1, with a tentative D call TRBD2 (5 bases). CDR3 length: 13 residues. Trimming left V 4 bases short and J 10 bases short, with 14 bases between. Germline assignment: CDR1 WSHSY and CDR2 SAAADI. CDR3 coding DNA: TGCGCCAGCAGTGCTCTAGCAGAAAAAGAGCAGTTCTTC. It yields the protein CASSALAEKEQFF.

CDR3 region: CASSEGEEAGHGYTF. In DNA, the CDR3 is TGTGCCAGCAGTGAAGGAGAGGAGGCGGGACATGGCTACACCTTC. The rearrangement uses TRBV6-1 and TRBJ1-2; possible D gene TRBD1, 5 bases. Trimming cost V 1 base and J 6 bases, with 15 bases left between them. The CDR3 is 15 residues long. Per germline, CDR1 MNHNS and CDR2 SASEGT.

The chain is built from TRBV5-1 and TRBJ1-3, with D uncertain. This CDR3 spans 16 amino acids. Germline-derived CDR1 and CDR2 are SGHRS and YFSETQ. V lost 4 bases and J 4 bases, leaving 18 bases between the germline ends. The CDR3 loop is CASSTDYRSRGNTIYF. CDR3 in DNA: TGCGCCAGCAGCACAGACTACCGGTCACGCGGAAACACCATATATTTT.

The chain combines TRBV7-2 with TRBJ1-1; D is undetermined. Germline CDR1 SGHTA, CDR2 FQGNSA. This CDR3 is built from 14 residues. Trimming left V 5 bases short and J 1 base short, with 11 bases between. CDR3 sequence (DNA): TGTGCCAGCAGCCCGGGAGGGTCGAACACTGAAGCTTTCTTT. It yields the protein CASSPGGSNTEAFF.

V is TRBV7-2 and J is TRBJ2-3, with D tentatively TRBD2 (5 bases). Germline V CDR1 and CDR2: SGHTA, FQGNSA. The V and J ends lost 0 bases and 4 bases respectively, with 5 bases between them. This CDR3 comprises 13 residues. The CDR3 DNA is TGTGCCAGCAGCTTAGCGCGGGCAGATACGCAGTATTTT. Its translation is CASSLARADTQYF.

DNA for the CDR3: TGCGCCAGCAGCTTCTCTAGCGGGTCCGCTATGGGCACCGGGGAGCTGTTTTTT. It yields the protein CASSFSSGSAMGTGELFF. This sequence joins TRBV5-1 and TRBJ2-2; 8 nucleotides match TRBD2. The germline gives CDR1 SGHRS, CDR2 YFSETQ. V lost 2 bases and J lost 4; bases outside the gene matches: 13. The CDR3 is 18 residues long.

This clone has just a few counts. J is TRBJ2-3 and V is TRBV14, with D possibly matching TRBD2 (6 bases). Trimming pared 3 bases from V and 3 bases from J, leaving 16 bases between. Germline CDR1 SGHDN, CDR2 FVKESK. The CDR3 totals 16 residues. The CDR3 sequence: CASSHALANPTDTQYF. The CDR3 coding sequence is TGTGCCAGCAGCCATGCACTAGCAAACCCTACAGATACGCAGTATTTT.

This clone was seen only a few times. CDR3 bases: TGTGCCAGCAGTTTTTCCGGGAGGCGGCAGTTCTTC. Its translation: CASSFSGRRQFF. The chain carries TRBV27 and TRBJ2-1, with TRBD2 identical over 7 bases. The V segment lost 3 bases and the J segment 12 bases; nucleotides outside the gene matches: 5. The CDR3 is made up of 12 amino acids. Germline V gene lookup returns CDR1 MNHEY and CDR2 SMNVEV (reference sequence).

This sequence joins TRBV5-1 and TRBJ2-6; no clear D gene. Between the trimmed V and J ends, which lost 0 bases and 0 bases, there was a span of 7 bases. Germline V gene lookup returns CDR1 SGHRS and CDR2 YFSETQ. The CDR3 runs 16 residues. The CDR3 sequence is CASSLVETSGANVLTF. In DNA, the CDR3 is TGCGCCAGCAGCTTGGTGGAGACCTCTGGGGCCAACGTCCTGACTTTC. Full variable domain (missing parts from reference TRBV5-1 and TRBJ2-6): KAGVTQTPRYLIKTRGQQVTLSCSPISGHRSVSWYQQTPGQGLQFLFEYFSETQRNKGNFPGRFSGRQFSNSRSEMNVSTLELGDSALYLCASSLVETSGANVLTFGAGSRLTVL.

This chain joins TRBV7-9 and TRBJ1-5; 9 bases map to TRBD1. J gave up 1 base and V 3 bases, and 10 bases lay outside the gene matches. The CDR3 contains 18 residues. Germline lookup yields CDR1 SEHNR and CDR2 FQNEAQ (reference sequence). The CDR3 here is CASSFFGTGPSSNQPQHF. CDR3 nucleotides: TGTGCCAGCAGCTTTTTCGGGACAGGGCCCAGCAGCAATCAGCCCCAGCATTTT.

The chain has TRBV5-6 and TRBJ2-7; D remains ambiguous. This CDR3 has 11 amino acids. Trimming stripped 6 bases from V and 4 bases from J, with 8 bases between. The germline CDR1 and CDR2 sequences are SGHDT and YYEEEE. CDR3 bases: TGTGCCAGCACATCCAGATACGAGCAGTACTTC. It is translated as CASTSRYEQYF.

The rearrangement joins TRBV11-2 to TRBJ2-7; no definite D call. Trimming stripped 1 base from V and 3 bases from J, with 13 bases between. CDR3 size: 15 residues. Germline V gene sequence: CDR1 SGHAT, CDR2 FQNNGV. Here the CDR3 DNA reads TGTGCCAGCAGCTTAGGGCCAGGCCGCAACTACGAGCAGTACTTC. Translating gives CASSLGPGRNYEQYF.

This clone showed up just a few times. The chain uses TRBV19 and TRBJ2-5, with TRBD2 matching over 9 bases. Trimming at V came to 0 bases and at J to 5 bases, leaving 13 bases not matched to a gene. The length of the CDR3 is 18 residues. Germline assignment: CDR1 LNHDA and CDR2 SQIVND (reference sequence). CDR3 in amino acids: CASSIDPRLAASRETQYF. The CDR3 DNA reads TGTGCCAGTAGTATAGATCCGAGACTAGCGGCCAGTCGGGAGACCCAGTACTTC. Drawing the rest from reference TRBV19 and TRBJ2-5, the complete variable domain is DGGITQSPKYLFRKEGQNVTLSCEQNLNHDAMYWYRQDPGQGLRLIYYSQIVNDFQKGDIAEGYSVSREKKESFPLTVTSAQKNPTAFYLCASSIDPRLAASRETQYFGPGTRLLVL.

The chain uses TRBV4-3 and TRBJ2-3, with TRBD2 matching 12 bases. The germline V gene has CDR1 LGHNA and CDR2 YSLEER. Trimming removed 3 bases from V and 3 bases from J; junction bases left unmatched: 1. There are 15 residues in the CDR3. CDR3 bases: TGCGCCAGCAGCCAGACTAGCGGGAGTACAGATACGCAGTATTTT. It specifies CASSQTSGSTDTQYF.